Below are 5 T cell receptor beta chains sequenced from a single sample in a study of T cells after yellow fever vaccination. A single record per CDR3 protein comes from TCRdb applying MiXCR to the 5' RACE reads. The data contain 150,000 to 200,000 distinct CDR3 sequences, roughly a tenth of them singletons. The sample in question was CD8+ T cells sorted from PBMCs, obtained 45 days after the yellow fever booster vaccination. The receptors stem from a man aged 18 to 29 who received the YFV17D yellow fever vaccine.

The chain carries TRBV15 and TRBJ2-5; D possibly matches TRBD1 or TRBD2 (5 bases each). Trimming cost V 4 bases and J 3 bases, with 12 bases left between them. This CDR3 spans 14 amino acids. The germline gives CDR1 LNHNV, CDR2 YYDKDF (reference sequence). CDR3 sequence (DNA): TGTGCCACCAGCACGGGGACGCGGAAAGAGACCCAGTACTTC. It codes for CATSTGTRKETQYF.

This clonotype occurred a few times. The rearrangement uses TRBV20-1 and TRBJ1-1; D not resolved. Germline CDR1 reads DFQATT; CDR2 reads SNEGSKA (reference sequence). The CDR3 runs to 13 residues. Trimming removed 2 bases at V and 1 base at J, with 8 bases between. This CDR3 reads CSARRKENTEAFF. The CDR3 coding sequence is TGCAGTGCTAGACGAAAGGAGAACACTGAAGCTTTCTTT.

The DNA for the CDR3 is TGTGCCAGTAGCTTGGGACTCCTCCAGCCCCAGCATTTT. Amino acid sequence: CASSLGLLQPQHF. J is TRBJ1-5 and V is TRBV19; tentatively, D is TRBD1 (5 bases). CDR1 and CDR2 from the germline V gene are LNHDA and SQIVND (reference sequence). The CDR3 has 13 residues. V was clipped by 6 bases and J by 7 bases, with 13 bases between them.

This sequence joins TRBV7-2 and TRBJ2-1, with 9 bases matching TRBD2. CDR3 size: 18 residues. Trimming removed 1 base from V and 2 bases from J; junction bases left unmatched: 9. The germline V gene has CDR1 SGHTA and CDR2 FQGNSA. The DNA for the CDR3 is TGTGCCAGCAGCTTAGTGGTGGTGGGACTAGCTACCTACAATGAGCAGTTCTTC. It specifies CASSLVVVGLATYNEQFF.

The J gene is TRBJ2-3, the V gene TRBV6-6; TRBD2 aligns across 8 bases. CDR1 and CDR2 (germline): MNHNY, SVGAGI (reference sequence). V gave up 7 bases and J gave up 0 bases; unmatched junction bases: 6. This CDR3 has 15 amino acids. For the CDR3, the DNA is TGTGCCAGCATGATCGGCGGGGGGAGCACAGATACGCAGTATTTT. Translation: CASMIGGGSTDTQYF.